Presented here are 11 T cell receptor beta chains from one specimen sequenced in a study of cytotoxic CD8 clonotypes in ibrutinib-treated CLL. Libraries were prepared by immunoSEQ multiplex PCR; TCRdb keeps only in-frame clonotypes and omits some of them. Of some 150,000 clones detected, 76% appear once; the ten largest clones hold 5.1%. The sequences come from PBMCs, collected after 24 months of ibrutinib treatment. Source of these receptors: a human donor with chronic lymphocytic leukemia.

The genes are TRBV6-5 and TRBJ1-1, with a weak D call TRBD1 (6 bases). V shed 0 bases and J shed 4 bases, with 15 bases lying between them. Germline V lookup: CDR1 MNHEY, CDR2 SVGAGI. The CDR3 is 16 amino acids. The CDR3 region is CASSYSSGGGGTEAFF. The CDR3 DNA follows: TGTGCCAGCAGTTACTCGAGCGGGGGCGGGGGCACTGAAGCTTTCTTT.

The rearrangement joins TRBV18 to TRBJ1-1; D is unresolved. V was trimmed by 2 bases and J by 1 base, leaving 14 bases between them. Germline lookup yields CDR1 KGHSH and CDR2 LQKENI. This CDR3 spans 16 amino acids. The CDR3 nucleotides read TGTGCCAGCTCACCAACGGTTGAGGGCCCGAACACTGAAGCTTTCTTT. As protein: CASSPTVEGPNTEAFF.

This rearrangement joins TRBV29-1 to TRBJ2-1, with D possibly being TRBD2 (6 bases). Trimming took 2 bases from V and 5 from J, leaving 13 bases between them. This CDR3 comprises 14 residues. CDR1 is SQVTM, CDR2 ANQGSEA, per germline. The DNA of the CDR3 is TGCAGCGTTGAATGGCTAGCGCCTAACAATGAGCAGTTCTTC. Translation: CSVEWLAPNNEQFF.

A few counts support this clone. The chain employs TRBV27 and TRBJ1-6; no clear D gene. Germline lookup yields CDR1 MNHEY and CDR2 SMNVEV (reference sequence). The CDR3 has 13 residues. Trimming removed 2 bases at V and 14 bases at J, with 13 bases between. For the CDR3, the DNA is TGTGCCAGCAGTTTAACGGACGGTCGGGCCCTCCACTTT. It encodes CASSLTDGRALHF.

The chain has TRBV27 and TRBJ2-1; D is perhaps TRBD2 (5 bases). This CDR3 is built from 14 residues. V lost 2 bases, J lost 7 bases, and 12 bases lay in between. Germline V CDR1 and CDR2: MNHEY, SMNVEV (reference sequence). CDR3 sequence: CASSLLGTGNEQFF. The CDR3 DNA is TGTGCCAGCAGTTTACTTGGTACGGGGAATGAGCAGTTCTTC.

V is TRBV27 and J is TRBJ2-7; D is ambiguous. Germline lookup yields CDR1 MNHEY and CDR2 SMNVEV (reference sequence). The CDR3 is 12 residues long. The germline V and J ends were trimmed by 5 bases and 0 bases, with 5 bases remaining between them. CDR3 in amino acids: CASSTTSYEQYF. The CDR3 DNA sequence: TGTGCCAGCAGTACGACCTCCTACGAGCAGTACTTC.

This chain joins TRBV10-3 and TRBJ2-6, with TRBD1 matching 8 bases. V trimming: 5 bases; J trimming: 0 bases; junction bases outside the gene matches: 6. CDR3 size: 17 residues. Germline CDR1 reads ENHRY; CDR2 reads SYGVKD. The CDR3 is CAISPGTGRSGANVLTF. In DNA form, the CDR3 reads TGTGCCATCAGTCCAGGGACAGGCCGCTCTGGGGCCAACGTCCTGACTTTC.

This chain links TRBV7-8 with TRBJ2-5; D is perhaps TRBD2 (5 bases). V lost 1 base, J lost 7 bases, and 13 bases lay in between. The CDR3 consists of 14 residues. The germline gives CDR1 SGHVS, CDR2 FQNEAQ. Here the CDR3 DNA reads TGTGCCAGCAGCTTAGTTTTCGGGGTTCCGACCCAGTACTTC. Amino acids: CASSLVFGVPTQYF.

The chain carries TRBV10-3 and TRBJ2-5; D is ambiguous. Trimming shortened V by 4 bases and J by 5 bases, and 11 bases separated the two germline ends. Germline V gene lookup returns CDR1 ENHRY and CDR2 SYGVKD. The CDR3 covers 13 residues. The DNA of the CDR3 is TGTGCCATCAGTGCACAGCCCCGGGAGACCCAGTACTTC. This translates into CAISAQPRETQYF.

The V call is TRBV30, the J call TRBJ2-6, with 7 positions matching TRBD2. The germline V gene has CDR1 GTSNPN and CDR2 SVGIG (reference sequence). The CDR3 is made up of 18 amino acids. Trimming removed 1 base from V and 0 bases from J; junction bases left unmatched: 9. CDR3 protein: CAWSGGGPSTSGANVLTF. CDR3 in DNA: TGTGCCTGGAGTGGCGGGGGACCCTCGACCTCTGGGGCCAACGTCCTGACTTTC. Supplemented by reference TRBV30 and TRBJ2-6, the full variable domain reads SQTIHQWPATLVQPVGSPLSLECTVEGTSNPNLYWYRQAAGRGLQLLFYSVGIGQISSEVPQNLSASRPQDRQFILSSKKLLLSDSGFYLCAWSGGGPSTSGANVLTFGAGSRLTVL.

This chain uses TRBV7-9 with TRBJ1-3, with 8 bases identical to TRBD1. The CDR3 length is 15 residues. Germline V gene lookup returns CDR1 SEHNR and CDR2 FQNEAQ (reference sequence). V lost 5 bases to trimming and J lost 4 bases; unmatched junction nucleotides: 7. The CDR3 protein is CASSPTGVGGNTIYF. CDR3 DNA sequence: TGTGCCAGCAGCCCGACAGGGGTAGGGGGAAACACCATATATTTT.